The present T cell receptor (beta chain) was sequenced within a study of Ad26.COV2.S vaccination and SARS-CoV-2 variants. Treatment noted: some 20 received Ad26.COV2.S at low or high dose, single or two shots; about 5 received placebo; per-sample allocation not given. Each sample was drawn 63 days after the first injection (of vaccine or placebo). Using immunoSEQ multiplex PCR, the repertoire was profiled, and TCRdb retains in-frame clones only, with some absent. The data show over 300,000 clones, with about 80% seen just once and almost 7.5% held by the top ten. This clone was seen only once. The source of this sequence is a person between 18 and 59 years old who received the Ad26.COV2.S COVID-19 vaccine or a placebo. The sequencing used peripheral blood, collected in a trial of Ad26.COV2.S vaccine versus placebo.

The CDR3 reads CASSYSTTGLGSPLHF. DNA of the CDR3: TGTGCCAGCAGTTACTCGACGACAGGGTTGGGTTCACCCCTCCACTTT. The V gene is TRBV6-5, the J gene TRBJ1-6; 7 nucleotides agree with TRBD1. CDR3 length: 16 residues. V lost 0 bases to trimming and J lost 9 bases; unmatched junction nucleotides: 8. Germline CDR1 and CDR2: MNHEY and SVGAGI.